The T cell receptor (beta chain) described here comes from a study of cytomegalovirus exposure and HLA in healthy donors. Study-wide results and limits: Researchers reported that three CMV-associated chains were confirmed in vitro as CMV antigen-specific. As a later analysis revealed, the rate of TCR association differed by HLA locus, with DRB1 most and HLA-C fewest.

This PCR relied on a set of 60 Vbeta primers and 13 Jbeta primers. In the study's own analysis: Unique TCR beta chains numbered around 80 million in a later analysis, with about 9.9 million shared. The data were produced by immunoSEQ multiplex PCR, yet TCRdb's version contains in-frame clones alone and is incomplete. That table supplies the V and J calls and clone size; D and trimming were determined from the DNA. The sample lists 80,000 to 130,000 clones; about four fifths were seen once. The CDR3 runs to 15 residues. V was pared by 4 bases and J by 0 bases, with 10 bases between. Looked up from germline, CDR1 is SNHLY and CDR2 is FYNNEI. As concerns this clone: Its specificity is not known.

The clonotype was recovered from a female donor in good health and CMV-seropositive. Material for sequencing was PBMCs. The rearrangement joins TRBV2 to TRBJ1-5, with D unresolved. CDR3 in DNA: TGTGCCAGCAGTGTTACAGAGTATAGCAATCAGCCCCAGCATTTT. Translation gives CASSVTEYSNQPQHF.